These 18 T cell receptor beta chains were all obtained from the same sample, sequenced in a study of technical replicates of blood from a few donors (dated by TCRdb to the late 2010s). Receptor amplification or capture employed the immunoSEQ multiplex PCR assay. The table comes from immuneACCESS by way of TCRdb, which keeps in-frame sequences with V and J called. Part of the clones is missing from these tables; in studies checked, under half for an unresolved V gene and the rest for unknown reasons. The sample has some 94,000 clones on record, about 94% of them singletons. Together, the top ten hold about 0.35% of the sample. Material for sequencing was T cells isolated from PBMCs. All receptors come from a human donor in good health.

The chain carries TRBV19 and TRBJ2-1; 11 nucleotides agree with TRBD2. This CDR3 region has 15 residues. Germline assignment: CDR1 LNHDA and CDR2 SQIVND (reference sequence). J was trimmed by 8 bases and V by 3 bases; bases with no gene match: 6. The CDR3 sequence is CASSIILAGADEQFF. The CDR3 DNA reads TGTGCCAGTAGTATCATACTAGCGGGAGCTGATGAGCAGTTCTTC.

This rearrangement joins TRBV29-1 to TRBJ2-7; 9 bases are a match to TRBD1. Germline CDR1 and CDR2: SQVTM and ANQGSEA. This CDR3 is 14 amino acids long. V shed 0 bases and J 6 bases; nucleotides not matched to a gene: 6. The CDR3 bases are TGCAGCGTTGAAGAGGCTGGACAGGGGACCGAGCAGTACTTC. Translation: CSVEEAGQGTEQYF.

The rearrangement links TRBV6-5 to TRBJ1-1, with TRBD1 identical over 12 bases. CDR3 size: 14 residues. Trimming cost V 5 bases and J 9 bases; bases outside gene matches: 7. Germline V CDR1 and CDR2: MNHEY, SVGAGI. The CDR3 loop is CASSGSRDRGQAFF. The CDR3 bases are TGTGCCAGCAGTGGCTCCCGGGACAGGGGGCAAGCTTTCTTT.

Turning to this clone: The limits of the CDR3 on the DNA are not certain, so only TCRdb's listed CDR3 is given. This chain joins TRBV29-1 and TRBJ2-5; TRBD1, the D gene given by the table, was not confirmed from the DNA. Germline loops: CDR1 SQVTM, CDR2 ANQGSEA. Inclusive of both ends, the CDR3 amounts to 16 amino acids. CDR3 sequence reads: CSVGPGQGAYSETQYF.

This chain joins TRBV6-1 and TRBJ1-1, with D maybe TRBD1 (5 bases). Per germline, CDR1 MNHNS and CDR2 SASEGT. Trimming shortened V by 6 bases and J by 7 bases, and 18 bases separated the two germline ends. The CDR3 loop spans 14 amino acids. CDR3 nucleotide sequence: TGTGCCAGCAGGGTGGACCCCGACAGCTTTGAAGCTTTCTTT. It translates to CASRVDPDSFEAFF.

This clone was counted once. The rearrangement uses TRBV14 and TRBJ2-7, with 10 bases identical to TRBD2. CDR1 is SGHDN, CDR2 FVKESK, per germline. V lost 0 bases and J lost 4; bases outside the gene matches: 3. This CDR3 spans 15 amino acids. CDR3 amino acids: CASSQDRAGGYEQYF. DNA for the CDR3: TGTGCCAGCAGCCAAGATCGAGCGGGAGGGTACGAGCAGTACTTC.

The chain has TRBV25-1 and TRBJ2-3; no clear D gene. Germline loops: CDR1 MGHDK, CDR2 SYGVNS. There are 13 residues in the CDR3. Trimming shortened V by 3 bases and J by 1 base, and 5 bases separated the two germline ends. The CDR3 region has the DNA TGTGCCAGCAGTGAGGCCGGCACAGATACGCAGTATTTT. It is translated as CASSEAGTDTQYF.

The rearrangement links TRBV5-1 to TRBJ2-1; 15 bases are a match to TRBD2. Germline assignment: CDR1 SGHRS and CDR2 YFSETQ. The CDR3 is made up of 19 amino acids. J lost 0 bases, V lost 2 bases, and 6 bases had no gene match. CDR3 sequence reads: CASSFGLAGGPDSYNEQFF. In DNA, the CDR3 is TGCGCCAGCAGCTTTGGACTAGCGGGAGGGCCGGACTCCTACAATGAGCAGTTCTTC.

This chain connects TRBV13 to TRBJ2-7; no clear D. Per the germline V gene, CDR1 is PRHDT and CDR2 is FYEKMQ (reference sequence). V lost 5 bases, J lost 2 bases, and 7 bases lay in between. The CDR3 loop spans 12 amino acids. CDR3 DNA: TGTGCCAGCAGCACTAAGCCCTACGAGCAGTACTTC. This gives the protein CASSTKPYEQYF.

The rearrangement links TRBV2 to TRBJ1-1; 9 bases fit TRBD1. The CDR3 length is 12 residues. V gave up 8 bases and J gave up 8 bases; unmatched junction bases: 6. Germline V gene sequence: CDR1 SNHLY, CDR2 FYNNEI. The CDR3 bases are TGTGCCAGCGGGGACACAGGGGGCGAAGCTTTCTTT. It is translated as CASGDTGGEAFF.

The rearrangement links TRBV6-6 to TRBJ1-1; 7 nucleotides match TRBD1. Per germline, CDR1 MNHNY and CDR2 SVGAGI (reference sequence). CDR3 length: 11 amino acids. V shed 6 bases and J 7 bases; nucleotides not matched to a gene: 2. This CDR3 reads CASRDRLEAFF. The DNA for the CDR3 is TGTGCCAGCAGGGACAGGCTTGAAGCTTTCTTT.

V gene TRBV28 combines with J gene TRBJ2-5; 8 nucleotides match TRBD1. Trimming removed 1 base from V and 4 bases from J; junction bases left unmatched: 8. CDR3 length equals 16 residues. Germline V gene lookup returns CDR1 MDHEN and CDR2 SYDVKM. CDR3 in DNA: TGTGCCAGCAGTTTATCAGGACAGGGTCGTCGAGAGACCCAGTACTTC. Encoded protein: CASSLSGQGRRETQYF.

The gene calls are TRBV9 and TRBJ1-5; D not resolved. V dropped 0 bases and J dropped 3 bases, with 7 bases sitting between them. The CDR3 has 14 residues. The germline V gene has CDR1 SGDLS and CDR2 YYNGEE. This CDR3 is CASSVGGNNQPQHF. CDR3 in DNA: TGTGCCAGCAGCGTAGGAGGAAACAATCAGCCCCAGCATTTT.

This chain joins TRBV7-8 and TRBJ1-2, with 10 bases identical to TRBD1. Unmatched junction bases numbered 4, after V lost 0 bases and J lost 6 bases. CDR1 is SGHVS, CDR2 FQNEAQ, per germline. CDR3 length equals 15 residues. The CDR3: CASSLAGQGSDGYTF. CDR3 nucleotides: TGTGCCAGCAGCTTAGCGGGACAGGGGTCGGATGGCTACACCTTC.

J is TRBJ1-1 and V is TRBV5-8; 11 nucleotides match TRBD1. With 3 bases clipped from V and 5 bases from J, the junction kept 6 bases outside the gene matches. The CDR3 spans 15 residues. Germline loops: CDR1 SGHTS, CDR2 YDEGEE. The CDR3 DNA sequence: TGTGCCAGCAGCTATAAGGACAGGGGGCCAACTGAAGCTTTCTTT. It encodes CASSYKDRGPTEAFF.

The CDR3 spells CASSFEGGPSYEQYF. DNA of the CDR3: TGTGCCAGCAGTTTTGAGGGCGGGCCCTCCTACGAGCAGTACTTC. The chain combines TRBV28 with TRBJ2-7; tentatively, D is TRBD2 (5 bases). The CDR3 has 15 amino acids. V lost 3 bases and J lost 0, with 12 bases in between. The germline V gene has CDR1 MDHEN and CDR2 SYDVKM.

The chain joins TRBV7-7 to TRBJ2-1; D is ambiguous. CDR1 and CDR2 (germline): SSHAT, FNYEAQ (reference sequence). Trimming took 5 bases from V and 2 from J, leaving 10 bases between them. CDR3 length equals 14 residues. The CDR3 is CASSPLEAYNEQFF. The CDR3 nucleotides are TGTGCCAGCAGCCCTCTAGAGGCCTACAATGAGCAGTTCTTC.

This clone was counted a single time. The rearrangement uses TRBV19 and TRBJ2-1, with TRBD2 matching 14 bases. This CDR3 is 16 amino acids long. The junction had 7 bases not matched to a gene; V was cut back by 1 base and J by 11 bases. In germline, CDR1 is LNHDA, CDR2 SQIVND (reference sequence). Written as DNA, the CDR3 is TGTGCCAGTAGTATAGGGAGACTAGCGGGAGGGCCACAGCAGTTCTTC. Protein: CASSIGRLAGGPQQFF.